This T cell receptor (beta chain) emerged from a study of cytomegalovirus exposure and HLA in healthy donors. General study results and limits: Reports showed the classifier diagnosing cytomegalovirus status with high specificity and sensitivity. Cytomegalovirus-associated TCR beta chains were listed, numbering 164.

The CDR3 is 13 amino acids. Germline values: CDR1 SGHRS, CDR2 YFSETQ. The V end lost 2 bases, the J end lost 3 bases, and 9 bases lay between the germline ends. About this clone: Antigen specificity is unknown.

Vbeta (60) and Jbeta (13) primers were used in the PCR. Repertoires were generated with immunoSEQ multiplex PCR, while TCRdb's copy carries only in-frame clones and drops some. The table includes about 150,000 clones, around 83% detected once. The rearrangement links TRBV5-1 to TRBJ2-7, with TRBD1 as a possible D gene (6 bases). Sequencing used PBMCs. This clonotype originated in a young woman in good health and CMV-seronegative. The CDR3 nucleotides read TGCGCCAGCAGCTTTCCAGGGGTCTACGAGCAGTACTTC. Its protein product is CASSFPGVYEQYF.